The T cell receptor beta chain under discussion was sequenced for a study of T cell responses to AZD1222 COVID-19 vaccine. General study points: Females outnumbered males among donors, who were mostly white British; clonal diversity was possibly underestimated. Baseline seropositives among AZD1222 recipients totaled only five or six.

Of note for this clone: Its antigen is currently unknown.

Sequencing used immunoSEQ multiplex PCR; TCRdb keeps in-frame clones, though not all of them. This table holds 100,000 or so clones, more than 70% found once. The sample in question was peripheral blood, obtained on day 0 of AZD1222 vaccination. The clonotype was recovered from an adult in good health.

CDR3 DNA: TGTGCCAGCAGCCCCCCGGGACTTCCATCTAGCAAGCAGTACTTC. Translating gives CASSPPGLPSSKQYF. This rearrangement joins TRBV11-2 to TRBJ2-7, with a weak D call TRBD2 (6 bases). Per the germline V gene, CDR1 is SGHAT and CDR2 is FQNNGV. The CDR3 covers 15 residues. Trimming cost V 5 bases and J 8 bases, with 22 bases left between them.